This entry lists 20 T cell receptor beta chains sequenced from one sample in a study of T cells in Graves' hyperthyroidism and ophthalmopathy. RNA transcripts were the template for amplifying TCR beta CDR3 regions. The study used the HTBI primer set for a first-round RT-PCR of the TCR CDR3. TCRdb reanalysed the multiplex PCR reads using MiXCR and keeps one entry per CDR3 protein. The table records fewer than 800,000 distinct CDR3 sequences, about 15% of them present only once. Sequencing was carried out using blood. Receptors originate from a man between 18 and 29 years old with Graves' hyperthyroidism.

The V call is TRBV28, the J call TRBJ2-2, with 10 nucleotides matching TRBD1. The germline V gene encodes CDR1 MDHEN and CDR2 SYDVKM. Trimming cost V 5 bases and J 2 bases; bases outside gene matches: 11. The CDR3 is 18 residues long. In nucleotides, the CDR3 is TGTGCCAGCAGTGGAGACAGGGGGCTAAAAGCTAACACCGGGGAGCTGTTTTTT. Translation: CASSGDRGLKANTGELFF.

This clonotype was recorded at least ten times. This sequence joins TRBV3-1 and TRBJ2-7; no firm D call. Between the trimmed V and J ends, which lost 0 bases and 6 bases, there was a span of 9 bases. In germline, CDR1 is LGHDT, CDR2 YNNKEL (reference sequence). The CDR3 sequence is 13 residues long. The CDR3 reads CASSQDLRGEQYF. The DNA of the CDR3 is TGTGCCAGCAGCCAAGATTTGCGAGGCGAGCAGTACTTC.

This clonotype occurred a few times. The CDR3 region is CASSFWSDYEQYF. DNA of the CDR3: TGTGCCAGCAGTTTCTGGTCAGACTACGAGCAGTACTTC. V gene TRBV12-3 or TRBV12-4 combines with J gene TRBJ2-7, with D unclear. This CDR3 has 13 residues. Trimming shortened V by 3 bases and J by 3 bases, and 9 bases separated the two germline ends.

The chain carries TRBV4-1 and TRBJ2-3, with TRBD2 matching 12 bases. Germline V gene data show CDR1 as MGHRA and CDR2 as YSYEKL. This CDR3 has 16 amino acids. V shed 4 bases, J shed 4 bases, and the junction held 6 bases outside the gene matches. The CDR3 protein is CASSRETSGRSDTQYF. The DNA for the CDR3 is TGCGCCAGCAGCCGAGAGACTAGCGGGAGATCAGATACGCAGTATTTT.

The rearrangement links TRBV7-9 to TRBJ2-5; 9 bases are shared with TRBD1. The germline CDR1 and CDR2 sequences are SEHNR and FQNEAQ (reference sequence). CDR3 length: 16 residues. The J segment lost 1 base and the V segment lost 7 bases, leaving 10 bases of the junction unmatched. The CDR3 nucleotides read TGTGCCAGCATCCCCGGGACAGGGTCGGTCCAAGAGACCCAGTACTTC. It is translated as CASIPGTGSVQETQYF.

This clonotype has just a few counts. V gene TRBV12-3 or TRBV12-4 combines with J gene TRBJ2-5, with D tentatively TRBD2 (5 bases). CDR3 size: 13 residues. Trimming left V 6 bases short and J 5 bases short, with 13 bases between. The CDR3 DNA reads as TGTGCCAGCAGCTCAGCGGCCTGGGAGACCCAGTACTTC. Translated: CASSSAAWETQYF.

The chain employs TRBV5-5 and TRBJ1-3, with TRBD1 as a possible D gene (5 bases). Trimming took off 2 bases at V and 2 bases at J, with 11 bases between the two ends. The CDR3 spans 15 residues. Germline V gives CDR1 SGHKS, CDR2 YYEKEE (reference sequence). DNA for the CDR3: TGTGCCAGCAGCTTAAACCAGGGTACTGGAAACACCATATATTTT. Its protein is CASSLNQGTGNTIYF.

This clonotype was recorded many times. V usage is TRBV12-3 or TRBV12-4 and J usage is TRBJ2-7, with 13 bases lining up with TRBD2. The length of the CDR3 is 14 residues. J lost 7 bases, V lost 6 bases, and 6 bases had no gene match. The CDR3 is CASRPGLAGYEQYF. In DNA form, the CDR3 reads TGTGCCAGCAGGCCGGGACTAGCGGGATATGAGCAGTACTTC.

The rearrangement links TRBV7-8 to TRBJ2-7; 7 nucleotides match TRBD2. Germline CDR1 and CDR2: SGHVS and FQNEAQ. The CDR3 is 14 residues long. After removal of 4 bases from V and 7 bases from J, the junction contained 10 bases not matched to a gene. CDR3 sequence reads: CASSSGTTSMEQYF. In nucleotides, the CDR3 is TGTGCCAGCAGCTCCGGGACTACTTCTATGGAGCAGTACTTC. Supplemented by reference TRBV7-8 and TRBJ2-7, the full variable domain reads GAGVSQSPRYKVAKRGQDVALRCDPISGHVSLFWYQQALGQGPEFLTYFQNEAQLDKSGLPSDRFFAERPEGSVSTLKIQRTQQEDSAVYLCASSSGTTSMEQYFGPGTRLTVT.

This sequence joins TRBV2 and TRBJ1-6; tentatively, D is TRBD1 (5 bases). Germline CDR1 and CDR2: SNHLY and FYNNEI. V was trimmed by 8 bases and J by 7 bases, leaving 18 bases between them. This CDR3 is built from 15 residues. This chain's CDR3 is CASEDSKGPNSPLHF. The CDR3 DNA reads as TGTGCCAGCGAAGACTCTAAGGGGCCAAATTCACCCCTCCACTTT. Full variable domain (remainder filled in from reference TRBV2 and TRBJ1-6): EPEVTQTPSHQVTQMGQEVILRCVPISNHLYFYWYRQILGQKVEFLVSFYNNEISEKSEIFDDQFSVERPDGSNFTLKIRSTKLEDSAMYFCASEDSKGPNSPLHFGNGTRLTVT.

This clonotype was seen repeatedly, ten times or more. The chain links TRBV28 to TRBJ2-3; 7 positions match TRBD2. Germline-derived CDR1 and CDR2 are MDHEN and SYDVKM. The CDR3 totals 15 residues. Losses at the gene ends were 3 bases for V and 3 bases for J; bases not matched to a gene: 6. Written as DNA, the CDR3 is TGTGCCAGCAGTTTTTTGCGGGAGACGACAGATACGCAGTATTTT. Translating it yields CASSFLRETTDTQYF.

This clonotype has more than one count but fewer than ten. This rearrangement joins TRBV11-1 to TRBJ2-1; the D call may be TRBD1 or TRBD2 (5 bases each). Looked up from germline, CDR1 is SGHAT and CDR2 is FQDESV (reference sequence). V was clipped by 4 bases and J by 11 bases, with 12 bases between them. The CDR3 has 12 amino acids. CDR3 in amino acids: CASSWGKGQQFF. The CDR3 coding sequence is TGTGCCAGCAGCTGGGGGAAGGGACAGCAGTTCTTC.

This clonotype was detected many times. The rearrangement joins TRBV7-2 to TRBJ2-7, with D perhaps TRBD1 or TRBD2 (5 bases each). Germline loops: CDR1 SGHTA, CDR2 FQGNSA. Trimming shortened V by 5 bases and J by 5 bases, and 16 bases separated the two germline ends. This CDR3 contains 14 residues. CDR3 nucleotides: TGTGCCAGCAGCCCCAGGGCAGCGGTCGACGAGCAGTACTTC. This encodes CASSPRAAVDEQYF.

This clonotype was recorded at least ten times. The chain joins TRBV12-3 or TRBV12-4 to TRBJ2-1; D might be TRBD1 (6 bases). The V and J ends lost 1 base and 6 bases respectively, with 13 bases between them. There are 15 residues in the CDR3. The CDR3 DNA is TGTGCCAGCAGTTTAGGGCAGGGGTATTTCAATGAGCAGTTCTTC. This translates into CASSLGQGYFNEQFF.

A few counts support this clonotype. V is TRBV7-9 and J is TRBJ1-4; D uncertain. The CDR3 loop spans 11 amino acids. The ends were cut back, 6 bases at V and 10 bases at J, with 9 bases in the middle. CDR1 SEHNR and CDR2 FQNEAQ come from the germline V gene (reference sequence). DNA of the CDR3: TGTGCCAGCAGTCCGTCAGGAAAACTGTTTTTT. Its protein is CASSPSGKLFF. Looking up the rest from reference TRBV7-9 and TRBJ1-4 gives the full variable domain: DTGVSQNPRHKITKRGQNVTFRCDPISEHNRLYWYRQTLGQGPEFLTYFQNEAQLEKSRLLSDRFSAERPKGSFSTLEIQRTEQGDSAMYLCASSPSGKLFFGSGTQLSVL.

This clonotype was seen at least ten times. This chain connects TRBV3-1 to TRBJ1-1, with D possibly matching TRBD1 (6 bases). This CDR3 spans 13 amino acids. The V end lost 4 bases, the J end lost 3 bases, and 9 bases lay between the germline ends. Germline V gene data show CDR1 as LGHDT and CDR2 as YNNKEL (reference sequence). CDR3 sequence (DNA): TGTGCCAGCAGCCCGAAGGGGGACACTGAAGCTTTCTTT. Residues: CASSPKGDTEAFF.

This clonotype was picked up many times. The V call is TRBV28, the J call TRBJ2-7, with D unclear. The ends were cut back, 3 bases at V and 6 bases at J, with 12 bases in the middle. CDR1 and CDR2 from the germline V gene are MDHEN and SYDVKM. This CDR3 is built from 13 residues. CDR3 loop: CASSFGQVLEQYF. CDR3 bases: TGTGCCAGCAGTTTCGGGCAGGTTCTCGAGCAGTACTTC.

This clonotype has only a few counts. This chain joins TRBV7-2 and TRBJ1-3; D gene ambiguous. Trimming left V 3 bases short and J 0 bases short, with 9 bases between. The CDR3 runs to 15 residues. Germline V gene sequence: CDR1 SGHTA, CDR2 FQGNSA. CDR3 protein: CASSFQATSGNTIYF. Here the CDR3 DNA reads TGTGCCAGCAGCTTCCAGGCCACCTCTGGAAACACCATATATTTT.

This clonotype was counted only a few times. The V and J genes are TRBV7-2 and TRBJ1-4; 7 nucleotides match TRBD1. This CDR3 comprises 15 residues. The V gene's germline CDR1 is SGHTA and CDR2 FQGNSA. V gave up 0 bases and J gave up 6 bases; unmatched junction bases: 4. CDR3 sequence: CASSLAGQKYEKLFF. The DNA for the CDR3 is TGTGCCAGCAGCTTAGCGGGACAGAAATATGAAAAACTGTTTTTT.

This clonotype occurred many times. This chain links TRBV2 with TRBJ1-5; D ambiguous. This CDR3 region has 14 residues. Germline CDR1 and CDR2: SNHLY and FYNNEI. V dropped 4 bases and J dropped 3 bases, with 10 bases sitting between them. For the CDR3, the DNA is TGTGCCAGCAGTGCCGGGGAGCCCAATCAGCCCCAGCATTTT. This encodes CASSAGEPNQPQHF.